The next 8 T cell receptor beta chains were all read from a single sample in a study of human T cells and chemical hapten exposure. Time point here: patch test 3, about 24 weeks after DPC sensitization. As to treatment: therapeutic diphenylcyclopropenone sensitization with weekly scalp DPC. TCRdb re-called the RACE reads through MiXCR, storing one row per CDR3 protein. The sample holds 45,000 to 60,000 distinct CDR3 sequences, roughly 12% seen once. Sequencing used whole blood, obtained in connection with sensitization to the hapten diphenylcyclopropenone (DPC). These TCRs come from a man aged 30 to 45 with alopecia areata. Some clones in this sample may be carry-over from other donors' samples.

The rearrangement uses TRBV5-1 and TRBJ2-1; no firm D call. Trimming removed 1 base at V and 6 bases at J, with 5 bases between. The CDR3 spans 12 residues. Germline lookup yields CDR1 SGHRS and CDR2 YFSETQ. CDR3 region: CASSLPGNEQFF. CDR3 coding DNA: TGCGCCAGCAGCTTGCCAGGCAATGAGCAGTTCTTC.

The V and J genes are TRBV15 and TRBJ2-1, with 11 bases identical to TRBD1. Germline values: CDR1 LNHNV, CDR2 YYDKDF (reference sequence). V lost 4 bases and J lost 3; bases outside the gene matches: 2. The CDR3 spans 15 residues. CDR3: CATSTGTGGYNEQFF. The CDR3 DNA is TGTGCCACCAGCACCGGGACAGGGGGCTACAATGAGCAGTTCTTC.

At least ten counts were recorded for this clonotype. The V gene is TRBV18, the J gene TRBJ1-1; weak D call: TRBD1 (5 bases). The germline V gene encodes CDR1 KGHSH and CDR2 LQKENI. Trimming left V 2 bases short and J 5 bases short, with 12 bases between. There are 14 residues in the CDR3. The CDR3: CASSPVAKGTEAFF. In DNA, the CDR3 is TGTGCCAGCTCACCAGTGGCCAAGGGGACTGAAGCTTTCTTT.

This clonotype was counted a few times. The CDR3 region has the DNA TGTGCCACCAGCAGAGACGTTTCGGACAGGGTTAAAGGCTACACCTTC. This gives the protein CATSRDVSDRVKGYTF. The chain joins TRBV15 to TRBJ1-2, with TRBD1 identical over 8 bases. This CDR3 region has 16 residues. Trimming removed 0 bases from V and 8 bases from J; junction bases left unmatched: 11. The germline gives CDR1 LNHNV, CDR2 YYDKDF (reference sequence).

V gene TRBV18 combines with J gene TRBJ1-3; 8 bases match TRBD1. Germline-derived CDR1 and CDR2 are KGHSH and LQKENI. The CDR3 is 16 amino acids. Losses at the gene ends were 3 bases for V and 3 bases for J; bases not matched to a gene: 7. The CDR3, as DNA: TGTGCCAGCTCACCTGGACAGGGAAGATTTGGAAACACCATATATTTT. It codes for CASSPGQGRFGNTIYF.

There are a few counts of this clonotype. V usage is TRBV5-1 and J usage is TRBJ1-1, with unresolved D. The length of the CDR3 is 17 residues. Germline loops: CDR1 SGHRS, CDR2 YFSETQ. Between the trimmed V and J ends, which lost 0 bases and 1 base, there was a span of 16 bases. CDR3 nucleotides: TGCGCCAGCAGCTTGGTCTCCGCGCCAGACGGGAACACTGAAGCTTTCTTT. As protein: CASSLVSAPDGNTEAFF. The full variable domain, its missing parts supplied by reference TRBV5-1 and TRBJ1-1, is KAGVTQTPRYLIKTRGQQVTLSCSPISGHRSVSWYQQTPGQGLQFLFEYFSETQRNKGNFPGRFSGRQFSNSRSEMNVSTLELGDSALYLCASSLVSAPDGNTEAFFGQGTRLTVV.

The chain carries TRBV6-2 or TRBV6-3 and TRBJ2-7, with TRBD1 matching over 7 bases. Germline V gene lookup returns CDR1 MNHEY and CDR2 SVGEGT. This CDR3 is 15 amino acids long. With 5 bases clipped from V and 3 bases from J, the junction kept 10 bases outside the gene matches. The CDR3 DNA reads as TGTGCCAGCAGTACCCCCGTGGGACAGAGCTACGAGCAGTACTTC. As protein: CASSTPVGQSYEQYF.

The chain links TRBV10-3 to TRBJ2-7; D is possibly TRBD1 or TRBD2 (5 bases each). Germline loops: CDR1 ENHRY, CDR2 SYGVKD. The CDR3 is made up of 13 amino acids. The V end was cut by 7 bases, the J end by 4 bases, with 14 bases between. The chain's CDR3 is CAITEQEDYEQYF. In DNA form, the CDR3 reads TGTGCCATCACAGAACAGGAGGATTACGAGCAGTACTTC.